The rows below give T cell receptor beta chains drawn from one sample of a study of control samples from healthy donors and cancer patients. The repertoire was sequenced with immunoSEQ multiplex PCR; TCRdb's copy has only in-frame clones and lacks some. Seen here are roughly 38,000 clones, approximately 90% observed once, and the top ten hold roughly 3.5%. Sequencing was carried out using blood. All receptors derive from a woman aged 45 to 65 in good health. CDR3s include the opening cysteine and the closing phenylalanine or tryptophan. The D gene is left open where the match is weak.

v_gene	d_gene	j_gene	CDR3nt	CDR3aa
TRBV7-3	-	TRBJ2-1	TGTGCCAGCAGCCTCACCGGGTTGGGTTACAATGAGCAGTTCTTC	CASSLTGLGYNEQFF
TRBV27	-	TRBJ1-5	TGTGCCAGCAGTTTAGATCCGAGGAGATCTCAGCCCCAGCATTTT	CASSLDPRRSQPQHF
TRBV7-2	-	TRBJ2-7	TGTGCCAGCAGCCCCGGGGGGCGTCGGGTCCACGAGCAGTACTTC	CASSPGGRRVHEQYF
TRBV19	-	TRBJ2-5	TGTGCCAGTAGTAGCGACCTTCAAGAGACCCAGTACTTC	CASSSDLQETQYF
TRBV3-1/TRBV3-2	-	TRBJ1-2	TGTGCCAGCAGCCAAGGAACCGGGACCGCTAACTATGGCTACACCTTC	CASSQGTGTANYGYTF
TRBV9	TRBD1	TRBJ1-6	TGTGCCAGCAGCGTAGCACCGACAGGGCGATCCCTCCACTTT	CASSVAPTGRSLHF
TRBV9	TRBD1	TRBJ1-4	TGTGCCAGCAGCTCCACAGGGGCCCAAAATGAAAAACTGTTTTTT	CASSSTGAQNEKLFF
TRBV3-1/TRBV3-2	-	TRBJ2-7	TGTGCCAGCAGCCAAGATCAGGAGGGACCCTCACGCGAGCAGTACTTC	CASSQDQEGPSREQYF
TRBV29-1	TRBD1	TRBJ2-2	TGCAGCGCACGCCGACAGGGGCGGTCCGGGGAGCTGTTTTTT	CSARRQGRSGELFF
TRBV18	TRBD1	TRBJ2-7	TGTGCCAGCTCGCCTGGACAGGGCGCCGAGCAGTACTTC	CASSPGQGAEQYF